One sample yielded the 26 T cell receptor beta chains listed below, sequenced in a study of T cell clonotyping in hematopoietic cell transplantation. The time point is: recipient sample about 28 days before transplant, after cytoreduction. Only in-frame clones appear in the TCRdb table, and some are missing; sequencing was by immunoSEQ multiplex PCR. The top ten hold 5.9% of the sample, which has fewer than 50,000 clones, around 86% seen once. Sequences were derived from peripheral blood mononuclear cells, sampled before stem cell transplant. The receptors originated from a man aged 55 to 69 with biphenotypic leukemia. Some clones in this sample may be carry-over from other donors' samples.

V and J are TRBV11-1 and TRBJ1-2; D is unclear. CDR1 and CDR2 from the germline V gene are SGHAT and FQDESV (reference sequence). Trimming removed 1 base from V and 0 bases from J, with 6 bases in between. This CDR3 is built from 14 residues. The CDR3 DNA is TGTGCCAGCAGCTTAGACAGAGCTAACTATGGCTACACCTTC. Its translation: CASSLDRANYGYTF.

V is TRBV6-5 and J is TRBJ1-1; D is unclear. The germline CDR1 and CDR2 sequences are MNHEY and SVGAGI. Trimming took off 4 bases at V and 1 base at J, with 10 bases between the two ends. CDR3 length: 14 amino acids. This chain's CDR3 is CASSFLAANTEAFF. The DNA for the CDR3 is TGTGCCAGCAGTTTTCTAGCAGCGAACACTGAAGCTTTCTTT.

The chain recombines TRBV4-2 with TRBJ1-5; TRBD1 matches 9 bases. In germline, CDR1 is LGHNA, CDR2 YNFKEQ. V lost 3 bases to trimming and J lost 7 bases; unmatched junction nucleotides: 7. The CDR3 spans 15 residues. The CDR3 sequence: CASSQDITGGQPQHF. DNA of the CDR3: TGTGCCAGCAGCCAGGACATTACAGGGGGCCAGCCCCAGCATTTT.

The CDR3 sequence is CASSERGSYEQYF. The CDR3 bases are TGTGCCAGCAGTGAACGGGGTAGCTACGAGCAGTACTTC. V usage is TRBV6-1 and J usage is TRBJ2-7, with a tentative D call TRBD2 (5 bases). The germline V gene has CDR1 MNHNS and CDR2 SASEGT. The CDR3 covers 13 residues. V was clipped by 2 bases and J by 3 bases, with 8 bases between them.

This clone was seen a single time. The genes are TRBV7-2 and TRBJ1-2; the D is unclear. The germline V gene encodes CDR1 SGHTA and CDR2 FQGNSA. The CDR3 loop spans 13 amino acids. V dropped 1 base and J dropped 8 bases, with 11 bases sitting between them. The CDR3 DNA is TGTGCCAGCAGCTTAGTAGGGAAGCAAGGCTACACCTTC. Translation: CASSLVGKQGYTF.

J is TRBJ2-1 and V is TRBV30; D unresolved. The germline CDR1 and CDR2 sequences are GTSNPN and SVGIG (reference sequence). The V and J ends lost 3 bases and 4 bases respectively, with 10 bases between them. This CDR3 has 13 amino acids. CDR3: CAWSPGPYNEQFF. The CDR3 nucleotides are TGTGCCTGGAGCCCGGGCCCTTACAATGAGCAGTTCTTC.

The chain has TRBV10-3 and TRBJ2-7, with TRBD1 matching 7 bases. Trimming at V came to 10 bases and at J to 3 bases, leaving 6 bases not matched to a gene. CDR1 and CDR2 from the germline V gene are ENHRY and SYGVKD. The CDR3 covers 12 residues. CDR3 sequence: CATRQGNYEQYF. CDR3 DNA: TGTGCCACCCGACAGGGTAACTACGAGCAGTACTTC.

The chain is built from TRBV28 and TRBJ2-3, with TRBD2 as a possible D gene (5 bases). The V end was cut by 6 bases, the J end by 2 bases, with 9 bases between. Germline V gene data show CDR1 as MDHEN and CDR2 as SYDVKM. CDR3 length: 13 amino acids. As DNA, the CDR3 is TGTGCCAGCAGAGCGGCTAACACAGATACGCAGTATTTT. Amino acids: CASRAANTDTQYF.

The V and J genes are TRBV5-1 and TRBJ1-2; TRBD1 aligns across 11 bases. Unmatched junction bases numbered 14, after V lost 4 bases and J lost 6 bases. Germline V gene sequence: CDR1 SGHRS, CDR2 YFSETQ. The CDR3 spans 17 residues. CDR3 amino acids: CASSPTLVWTGGHGYTF. The CDR3 DNA follows: TGCGCCAGCAGCCCAACCCTGGTCTGGACAGGGGGCCATGGCTACACCTTC.

The sample holds a few counts of this clone. The CDR3 loop is CASSLSSENTDTQYF. CDR3 DNA: TGTGCCAGCAGCTTATCGTCCGAAAACACAGATACGCAGTATTTT. This chain links TRBV7-3 with TRBJ2-3, with unresolved D. The ends were cut back, 2 bases at V and 2 bases at J, with 11 bases in the middle. Germline V gene lookup returns CDR1 SGHTA and CDR2 FQGTGA. The CDR3 is 15 amino acids.

The chain employs TRBV6-5 and TRBJ2-3; tentatively, D is TRBD2 (5 bases). V was trimmed by 1 base and J by 5 bases, leaving 10 bases between them. Germline values: CDR1 MNHEY, CDR2 SVGAGI. This CDR3 comprises 14 residues. CDR3 protein: CASSYFGSGDTQYF. CDR3 bases: TGTGCCAGCAGTTACTTTGGGAGCGGAGATACGCAGTATTTT.

This chain connects TRBV29-1 to TRBJ2-7; 9 positions match TRBD1. V dropped 5 bases and J dropped 1; count of bases not matched to a gene: 3. The CDR3 has 13 amino acids. CDR1 is SQVTM and CDR2 is ANQGSEA in the germline V gene. The CDR3 DNA reads TGCAGCGTTCCGGGACAGGGTTCCTACGAGCAGTACTTC. Amino acid sequence: CSVPGQGSYEQYF.

The chain carries TRBV5-4 and TRBJ2-7; 10 bases align to TRBD2. This CDR3 has 17 amino acids. Trimming at V came to 4 bases and at J to 3 bases, leaving 13 bases not matched to a gene. Germline V gives CDR1 SGHNT, CDR2 YYREEE (reference sequence). CDR3 DNA sequence: TGTGCCAGCAGCAGGTTAGGTAGCGGGAGGTTGAGCTACGAGCAGTACTTC. Protein product: CASSRLGSGRLSYEQYF.

The rearrangement links TRBV7-6 to TRBJ2-7; 7 bases match TRBD1. CDR3 length: 15 amino acids. Unmatched junction bases numbered 8, after V lost 4 bases and J lost 2 bases. Germline V gene data show CDR1 as SGHVS and CDR2 as FNYEAQ. The chain's CDR3 is CASSYSQGVTYEQYF. The CDR3 DNA is TGTGCCAGCAGCTATTCGCAGGGGGTGACCTACGAGCAGTACTTC.

This clone was detected only a few times. V is TRBV5-6 and J is TRBJ1-2; D unresolved. Deletions cut 1 base from V and 3 bases from J, with 13 bases between. CDR3 size: 15 residues. CDR1 is SGHDT, CDR2 YYEEEE, per germline. As DNA, the CDR3 is TGTGCCAGCAGCTTGCTGAGGAGACGGGACTATGGCTACACCTTC. Translated, it gives CASSLLRRRDYGYTF.

The chain has TRBV2 and TRBJ2-2; D is unresolved. This CDR3 is built from 16 residues. Germline V gives CDR1 SNHLY, CDR2 FYNNEI. Trimming took 4 bases from V and 7 from J, leaving 19 bases between them. CDR3 loop: CASSGNYIRVDGELFF. The CDR3 DNA reads TGTGCCAGCAGTGGTAACTATATACGGGTCGACGGGGAGCTGTTTTTT. Variable domain in full (rest from reference TRBV2 and TRBJ2-2): EPEVTQTPSHQVTQMGQEVILRCVPISNHLYFYWYRQILGQKVEFLVSFYNNEISEKSEIFDDQFSVERPDGSNFTLKIRSTKLEDSAMYFCASSGNYIRVDGELFFGEGSRLTVL.

V and J are TRBV27 and TRBJ1-1; TRBD1 agrees at 9 bases. The CDR3 totals 16 residues. Germline V CDR1 and CDR2: MNHEY, SMNVEV (reference sequence). V dropped 4 bases and J dropped 0; count of bases not matched to a gene: 6. The CDR3 loop reads CASSSSQGAMNTEAFF. The CDR3 DNA sequence: TGTGCCAGCAGTTCTTCACAGGGGGCGATGAACACTGAAGCTTTCTTT.

This clone was observed a few times. The chain has TRBV5-5 and TRBJ1-1; D possibly corresponds to TRBD1 (6 bases). Trimming took off 2 bases at V and 8 bases at J, with 16 bases between the two ends. Germline V gene data show CDR1 as SGHKS and CDR2 as YYEKEE (reference sequence). The CDR3 length is 14 residues. The CDR3: CASSFFSSGTEAFF. The CDR3 DNA reads as TGTGCCAGCAGCTTCTTCTCTTCCGGGACAGAAGCTTTCTTT. The variable domain in full, with the rest retrieved from reference TRBV5-5 and TRBJ1-1, is DAGVTQSPTHLIKTRGQQVTLRCSPISGHKSVSWYQQVLGQGPQFIFQYYEKEERGRGNFPDRFSARQFPNYSSELNVNALLLGDSALYLCASSFFSSGTEAFFGQGTRLTVV.

The rearrangement links TRBV9 to TRBJ2-7; TRBD2 agrees at 12 bases. V lost 3 bases to trimming and J lost 4 bases; unmatched junction nucleotides: 5. Per germline, CDR1 SGDLS and CDR2 YYNGEE. CDR3 length equals 15 residues. The CDR3 loop is CASSGGLAGTYEQYF. CDR3 DNA sequence: TGTGCCAGCAGCGGCGGACTAGCGGGAACGTACGAGCAGTACTTC.

The rearrangement joins TRBV4-2 to TRBJ2-3; D is possibly TRBD1 or TRBD2 (5 bases each). The V end was cut by 2 bases, the J end by 10 bases, with 19 bases between. The CDR3 sequence is 15 residues long. In germline, CDR1 is LGHNA, CDR2 YNFKEQ. The CDR3 region has the DNA TGTGCCAGCAGCCAAACCGGGACGAAAGAGGATCCGCAGTATTTT. This codes for CASSQTGTKEDPQYF.

The V and J genes are TRBV9 and TRBJ2-2; D gene unclear. This CDR3 comprises 14 residues. CDR1 is SGDLS and CDR2 is YYNGEE in the germline V gene. With 1 base removed from V and 6 bases from J, the gap between germline ends came to 10 bases. CDR3 region: CASSVLSSPGELFF. The CDR3 DNA follows: TGTGCCAGCAGCGTATTGAGCTCCCCCGGGGAGCTGTTTTTT.

This chain joins TRBV30 and TRBJ2-5; a possible D gene is TRBD1 (7 bases). Trimming pared 8 bases from V and 1 base from J, leaving 17 bases between. This CDR3 has 14 amino acids. Germline lookup yields CDR1 GTSNPN and CDR2 SVGIG (reference sequence). The DNA for the CDR3 is TGTGCCCACGGAGGAGGGGGCCCCCAAGAGACCCAGTACTTC. Its translation: CAHGGGGPQETQYF.

The chain links TRBV5-4 to TRBJ2-2; 9 nucleotides agree with TRBD1. Germline V CDR1 and CDR2: SGHNT, YYREEE (reference sequence). The CDR3 contains 16 residues. The J segment lost 4 bases and the V segment lost 3 bases, leaving 7 bases of the junction unmatched. CDR3 region: CASSSTGGAVTGELFF. In DNA, the CDR3 is TGTGCCAGCAGCTCTACAGGGGGCGCGGTCACCGGGGAGCTGTTTTTT. The variable domain in full, completed from reference TRBV5-4 and TRBJ2-2, reads ETGVTQSPTHLIKTRGQQVTLRCSSQSGHNTVSWYQQALGQGPQFIFQYYREEENGRGNFPPRFSGLQFPNYSSELNVNALELDDSALYLCASSSTGGAVTGELFFGEGSRLTVL.

CDR3 loop: CASSASLPGLQYF. The CDR3 coding sequence is TGTGCCAGCAGTGCCTCTCTCCCGGGACTGCAGTACTTC. The rearrangement uses TRBV28 and TRBJ2-5; tentatively, D is TRBD2 (6 bases). The CDR3 is 13 amino acids. Trimming took 5 bases from V and 11 from J, leaving 18 bases between them. Germline lookup yields CDR1 MDHEN and CDR2 SYDVKM. Filled out from reference TRBV28 and TRBJ2-5, the complete variable domain reads DVKVTQSSRYLVKRTGEKVFLECVQDMDHENMFWYRQDPGLGLRLIYFSYDVKMKEKGDIPEGYSVSREKKERFSLILESASTNQTSMYLCASSASLPGLQYFGPGTRLLVL.

This rearrangement joins TRBV5-1 to TRBJ2-2; D tentatively reads TRBD1 or TRBD2 (6 bases each). The V end was cut by 0 bases, the J end by 2 bases, with 11 bases between. The CDR3 extends over 16 amino acids. Germline loops: CDR1 SGHRS, CDR2 YFSETQ. The CDR3 coding sequence is TGCGCCAGCAGCTTGGAAGGGGGAGGAAACACCGGGGAGCTGTTTTTT. Translation gives CASSLEGGGNTGELFF.

The sample holds a few counts of this clone. V gene TRBV28 combines with J gene TRBJ2-5; D is undetermined. This CDR3 has 15 amino acids. The V end lost 2 bases, the J end lost 0 bases, and 10 bases lay between the germline ends. Germline V gene data show CDR1 as MDHEN and CDR2 as SYDVKM. This CDR3 reads CASSLVFRNQETQYF. The CDR3 DNA is TGTGCCAGCAGTTTAGTCTTCCGAAACCAAGAGACCCAGTACTTC.